These 6 T cell receptor beta chains were sequenced from one sample in a study of blood T cell repertoires in COVID-19. Clones were sequenced by immunoSEQ multiplex PCR, and TCRdb holds only the in-frame ones, with some missing. The sample yields around 250,000 clones, approximately 85% seen once. The sample was PBMCs or T cells enriched from blood (not recorded which). The receptors here all came from a woman aged 50 to 60 who had recovered from COVID-19.

The V and J genes are TRBV7-2 and TRBJ2-2; TRBD2 might be the D (5 bases). Trimming removed 8 bases from V and 3 bases from J, with 19 bases in between. The germline CDR1 and CDR2 sequences are SGHTA and FQGNSA. There are 16 residues in the CDR3. In nucleotides, the CDR3 is TGTGCCAGCGGACCCCGGTCAACGGGATACACCGGGGAGCTGTTTTTT. It is translated as CASGPRSTGYTGELFF.

A remark on this clone: This CDR3 is also generated by other DNA sequences in the sample. The chain recombines TRBV15 with TRBJ2-3, with D perhaps matching TRBD2 (5 bases). V gave up 0 bases and J gave up 6 bases, with 7 bases separating them. CDR1 is LNHNV, CDR2 YYDKDF, per germline (reference sequence). The CDR3 covers 13 residues. CDR3 sequence reads: CATSRDRGDTQYF. The CDR3 region has the DNA TGTGCCACCAGCAGAGATCGCGGGGATACGCAGTATTTT. Full variable domain (outside the CDR3, taken from reference TRBV15 and TRBJ2-3): DAMVIQNPRYQVTQFGKPVTLSCSQTLNHNVMYWYQQKSSQAPKLLFHYYDKDFNNEADTPDNFQSRRPNTSFCFLDIRSPGLGDTAMYLCATSRDRGDTQYFGPGTRLTVL.

The J gene is TRBJ2-7, the V gene TRBV29-1; 13 nucleotides line up with TRBD2. Germline trimming cut 4 bases from V and 4 bases from J; bases unmatched to any gene: 1. Germline values: CDR1 SQVTM, CDR2 ANQGSEA. The CDR3 is 13 residues long. The CDR3 DNA reads TGCAGCGTTGGGACTAGCGGGAGTTACGAGCAGTACTTC. Amino acid sequence: CSVGTSGSYEQYF.

This clone came up once. This chain links TRBV2 with TRBJ1-5; a weak D match, TRBD1 (6 bases). CDR3 size: 14 residues. Per germline, CDR1 SNHLY and CDR2 FYNNEI. V was pared by 3 bases and J by 7 bases, with 13 bases between. The DNA for the CDR3 is TGTGCCAGCAGTGAGCAGGGGCCGAACCAGCCCCAGCATTTT. This gives the protein CASSEQGPNQPQHF.

The chain has TRBV4-1 and TRBJ1-5; D gene ambiguous. Germline CDR1 and CDR2: MGHRA and YSYEKL. The V and J ends lost 3 bases and 5 bases respectively, with 11 bases between them. This CDR3 is 14 amino acids long. As DNA, the CDR3 is TGCGCCAGCAGCCAGAGAGGGAGAGATCAGCCCCAGCATTTT. Translation: CASSQRGRDQPQHF.

The gene calls are TRBV7-8 and TRBJ2-1; 15 bases line up with TRBD2. The CDR3 spans 17 residues. Germline V gene data show CDR1 as SGHVS and CDR2 as FQNEAQ. J gave up 10 bases and V 0 bases, and 7 bases lay outside the gene matches. The CDR3 region is CASSLAYTGLAGGEQFF. CDR3 sequence (DNA): TGTGCCAGCAGCTTAGCTTATACTGGACTAGCGGGAGGGGAGCAGTTCTTC.